This T cell receptor (beta chain) appears in the sequencing data of a study of blood T cell repertoires in COVID-19. Per the study methods: It was from reference gene primer amplification that nucleated cell counts were estimated. Sequenced by immunoSEQ multiplex PCR; TCRdb stores in-frame clones only, minus some. V and J calls and clone size are copied from that table; D and trimming were computed from the DNA. There are roughly 81,000 clones in the sample; roughly 91% occur only once, and roughly 2% lies in the top ten. Germline V lookup: CDR1 LNHDA, CDR2 SQIVND (reference sequence). The CDR3 extends over 16 amino acids. Trimming took 5 bases from V and 4 from J; bases not matched to a gene: 4.

The chain uses TRBV19 and TRBJ2-6, with 11 bases matching TRBD1. Material for sequencing was peripheral blood. The clonotype originates from a woman in her fifties or sixties in a cohort sampled during active COVID-19. The CDR3 nucleotides read TGTGCCAGTAGTGCGGGACAGGGGGGCGGGGCCAACGTCCTGACTTTC. It translates to CASSAGQGGGANVLTF.